The 16 T cell receptor beta chains presented below share a single source sample, sequenced in a study of T cell changes during pregnancy in multiple sclerosis. Using immunoSEQ multiplex PCR, the repertoire was profiled, and TCRdb retains in-frame clones only, with some absent. The sample has about 73,000 clones; 85% to 95% are singletons. Sample: peripheral blood, taken in the third trimester of pregnancy. The receptors stem from a female donor in good health, enrolled as a control in a pregnancy study.

The chain carries TRBV5-4 and TRBJ1-2; unclear D gene. Trimming took off 6 bases at V and 3 bases at J, with 15 bases between the two ends. This CDR3 has 14 residues. The germline V gene encodes CDR1 SGHNT and CDR2 YYREEE (reference sequence). In nucleotides, the CDR3 is TGTGCCAGCACCCTCGGAGAGGTCCACTATGGCTACACCTTC. Its translation is CASTLGEVHYGYTF.

The J gene is TRBJ2-7, the V gene TRBV29-1; TRBD1 is a possible D gene (6 bases). Trimming pared 6 bases from V and 0 bases from J, leaving 9 bases between. The CDR3 consists of 12 residues. From germline, CDR1 is SQVTM and CDR2 ANQGSEA. The CDR3 coding sequence is TGCAGCGTGGGGGACAACTCCTACGAGCAGTACTTC. It codes for CSVGDNSYEQYF.

The chain uses TRBV28 and TRBJ2-3; 10 positions match TRBD2. The CDR3 consists of 15 residues. Per the germline V gene, CDR1 is MDHEN and CDR2 is SYDVKM. V lost 3 bases to trimming and J lost 2 bases; unmatched junction nucleotides: 2. The CDR3 here is CASSFTSGATDTQYF. The CDR3 bases are TGTGCCAGCAGTTTTACTAGCGGGGCCACAGATACGCAGTATTTT.

This clone has just a few counts. This chain joins TRBV4-1 and TRBJ1-5; D not resolved. The germline V gene encodes CDR1 MGHRA and CDR2 YSYEKL. This CDR3 has 15 amino acids. Trimming took off 0 bases at V and 3 bases at J, with 9 bases between the two ends. CDR3 region: CASSQDRIANQPQHF. The CDR3 DNA sequence: TGCGCCAGCAGCCAAGATAGGATAGCCAATCAGCCCCAGCATTTT.

This chain joins TRBV2 and TRBJ1-2; no definite D call. Trimming pared 7 bases from V and 2 bases from J, leaving 11 bases between. The germline CDR1 and CDR2 sequences are SNHLY and FYNNEI. CDR3 length: 13 amino acids. CDR3 coding DNA: TGTGCCAGCAACTACGAGCTGAACTATGGCTACACCTTC. This sequence encodes CASNYELNYGYTF.

The chain joins TRBV2 to TRBJ2-1; TRBD2 agrees at 7 bases. The germline CDR1 and CDR2 sequences are SNHLY and FYNNEI. The CDR3 is 15 amino acids. Trimming cost V 5 bases and J 9 bases; bases outside gene matches: 13. As DNA, the CDR3 is TGTGCCAGCAGTACCCGGACTAGTTATTATGGTGAGCAGTTCTTC. Protein sequence: CASSTRTSYYGEQFF.

The CDR3 region is CASSQNRDYNYEQYF. DNA of the CDR3: TGCGCCAGCAGCCAAAACCGGGACTACAACTACGAGCAGTACTTC. The chain uses TRBV4-3 and TRBJ2-7; the match to TRBD2 covers 7 bases. V shed 2 bases, J shed 3 bases, and the junction held 7 bases outside the gene matches. This CDR3 region has 15 residues. Germline V gene sequence: CDR1 LGHNA, CDR2 YSLEER.

V and J are TRBV9 and TRBJ1-5; D unclear. The CDR3 length is 13 residues. Per germline, CDR1 SGDLS and CDR2 YYNGEE. V was trimmed by 4 bases and J by 7 bases, leaving 12 bases between them. Written as DNA, the CDR3 is TGTGCCAGCAGCCCGAGCGGGAGGCAGCCCCAGCATTTT. Its translation is CASSPSGRQPQHF.

V is TRBV6-5 and J is TRBJ2-5, with 8 nucleotides matching TRBD1. The V segment lost 4 bases and the J segment 5 bases; nucleotides outside the gene matches: 9. This CDR3 has 15 amino acids. The V gene's germline CDR1 is MNHEY and CDR2 SVGAGI. CDR3 nucleotides: TGTGCCAGCAGTTCGACAGGGGATATTAGGGAGACCCAGTACTTC. Its translation: CASSSTGDIRETQYF.

This rearrangement joins TRBV27 to TRBJ2-2, with D possibly matching TRBD1 (6 bases). Germline CDR1 MNHEY, CDR2 SMNVEV (reference sequence). Trimming removed 6 bases from V and 2 bases from J, with 13 bases in between. This CDR3 region has 15 residues. The CDR3, as DNA: TGTGCCAGCAGACTCGACAGGACCAACACCGGGGAGCTGTTTTTT. This sequence encodes CASRLDRTNTGELFF.

V gene TRBV19 combines with J gene TRBJ1-5; D perhaps matches TRBD1 (5 bases). CDR1 and CDR2 (germline): LNHDA, SQIVND (reference sequence). Trimming pared 5 bases from V and 7 bases from J, leaving 12 bases between. This CDR3 is built from 13 residues. DNA for the CDR3: TGTGCCAGTAGTGTTGGGGGAGGGCAGCCCCAGCATTTT. Translated, it gives CASSVGGGQPQHF.

The rearrangement uses TRBV7-9 and TRBJ1-3, with a weak D call TRBD1 (6 bases). Germline CDR1 SEHNR, CDR2 FQNEAQ (reference sequence). CDR3 length: 14 residues. The V gene lost 4 bases and the J gene lost 3 bases, with 10 bases spanning the gap. The DNA of the CDR3 is TGTGCCAGCAGCTCTTCGACAGGTGGAAACACCATATATTTT. Translating it yields CASSSSTGGNTIYF.

In its sample, this clone was seen once. The CDR3, as DNA: TGTGCCACCAGCACAGGGAGCCGAGCACGGGAGCAGTACTTC. This gives the protein CATSTGSRAREQYF. The chain is built from TRBV28 and TRBJ2-7, with D perhaps matching TRBD1 (6 bases). V gave up 10 bases and J gave up 7 bases, with 23 bases separating them. The CDR3 totals 14 residues. The germline CDR1 and CDR2 sequences are MDHEN and SYDVKM.

The chain has TRBV28 and TRBJ1-1; D may be TRBD1 (6 bases). Trimming took off 4 bases at V and 7 bases at J, with 13 bases between the two ends. The CDR3 contains 13 residues. From germline, CDR1 is MDHEN and CDR2 SYDVKM. CDR3 nucleotide sequence: TGTGCCAGCAGTTCCCTGACCAGGGGTGAAGCTTTCTTT. It is translated as CASSSLTRGEAFF.

CDR3 nucleotide sequence: TGTGCTAGTGGTTTGGAGACTAGTATGGAGCAGTACTTC. It codes for CASGLETSMEQYF. This chain joins TRBV12-5 and TRBJ2-7; TRBD2 is a possible D gene (6 bases). V was pared by 1 base and J by 7 bases, with 11 bases between. There are 13 residues in the CDR3. Germline V gene data show CDR1 as LGHNT and CDR2 as FRNRAP. The full variable domain, with the rest looked up from reference TRBV12-5 and TRBJ2-7, is DARVTQTPRHKVTEMGQEVTMRCQPILGHNTVFWYRQTMMQGLELLAYFRNRAPLDDSGMPKDRFSAEMPDATLATLKIQPSEPRDSAVYFCASGLETSMEQYFGPGTRLTVT.

V usage is TRBV27 and J usage is TRBJ2-1; maybe TRBD2 (5 bases). V was shortened by 2 bases and J by 0 bases, with 8 bases between the two germline ends. This CDR3 is built from 15 residues. CDR1 and CDR2 (germline): MNHEY, SMNVEV (reference sequence). The CDR3 spells CASSLTGSSYNEQFF. In DNA, the CDR3 is TGTGCCAGCAGTTTAACGGGGTCCTCCTACAATGAGCAGTTCTTC.